A single sample gave rise to the 2 T cell receptor beta chains below, sequenced in a study of T cell responses to AZD1222 COVID-19 vaccine. Clones were sequenced by immunoSEQ multiplex PCR, and TCRdb holds only the in-frame ones, with some missing. The sample holds about 94,000 clones, around 89% seen once. Specimen: peripheral blood, collected on day 0 of AZD1222 vaccination. These receptor sequences come from an adult in good health.

The chain carries TRBV29-1 and TRBJ1-4; unclear D gene. Germline V gene sequence: CDR1 SQVTM, CDR2 ANQGSEA. V was pared by 4 bases and J by 8 bases, with 8 bases between. There are 11 residues in the CDR3. Here the CDR3 DNA reads TGCAGCGTTGCCGGCGGCGAAAAACTGTTTTTT. Its translation is CSVAGGEKLFF.

V usage is TRBV19 and J usage is TRBJ1-1, with TRBD1 as a possible D gene (5 bases). This CDR3 has 13 residues. The germline V gene encodes CDR1 LNHDA and CDR2 SQIVND (reference sequence). V lost 7 bases to trimming and J lost 6 bases, with 15 bases between them. The CDR3 reads CASKYLEGAEAFF. CDR3 nucleotides: TGTGCCAGTAAATATTTGGAAGGGGCTGAAGCTTTCTTT.